This T cell receptor (beta chain) was recovered during a study of shared clonotypes between healthy human individuals. The CDR3 is 17 amino acids. Trimming took 2 bases from V and 0 from J, leaving 13 bases between them. In germline, CDR1 is SGHAT, CDR2 FQDESV (reference sequence). Generated by immunoSEQ multiplex PCR, the TCRdb table keeps only in-frame clones and is missing some. The data contain 2 million to 2.5 million clones, nearly 97% of them singletons. The sequence was collected from a man aged 18 to 30 in good health. Sequencing input: naive CD4+ T cells sorted from blood. As for subset: CD45RA+ positively selected. This sequence joins TRBV11-1 and TRBJ1-4; no clear D. The chain's CDR3 is CASSLPRTLATNEKLFF. CDR3 bases: TGTGCCAGCAGCTTACCCCGGACGCTTGCAACTAATGAAAAACTGTTTTTT.